Shown below are 27 T cell receptor beta chains from a single sample sequenced in a study of T cell responses to AZD1222 COVID-19 vaccine. Profiled with immunoSEQ multiplex PCR; TCRdb holds only in-frame clones, not every one. In the table there are approximately 120,000 clones, about nine tenths of which are singletons. The starting material was peripheral blood, obtained on day 0 of AZD1222 vaccination. The source is an adult in good health.

The genes are TRBV30 and TRBJ2-5; weak D call: TRBD2 (6 bases). V lost 1 base, J lost 4 bases, and 13 bases lay in between. The CDR3 is 14 amino acids. The V gene's germline CDR1 is GTSNPN and CDR2 SVGIG (reference sequence). This CDR3 reads CAWSGLGGRETQYF. The DNA of the CDR3 is TGTGCCTGGAGTGGACTCGGAGGGAGAGAGACCCAGTACTTC.

The chain employs TRBV11-2 and TRBJ1-6, with D unclear. Trimming took 0 bases from V and 5 from J, leaving 11 bases between them. Germline CDR1 and CDR2: SGHAT and FQNNGV. The CDR3 spans 16 residues. CDR3 sequence (DNA): TGTGCCAGCAGCTTAGATCGCGTCAGGAATAATTCACCCCTCCACTTT. The encoded protein is CASSLDRVRNNSPLHF.

The V call is TRBV19, the J call TRBJ2-6; TRBD2 might be the D (5 bases). Trimming stripped 5 bases from V and 0 bases from J, with 17 bases between. The CDR3 runs to 18 residues. Germline loops: CDR1 LNHDA, CDR2 SQIVND (reference sequence). The CDR3 here is CASSGSHSGYSGANVLTF. DNA of the CDR3: TGTGCCAGTAGTGGCTCTCACTCGGGGTACTCTGGGGCCAACGTCCTGACTTTC.

V is TRBV18 and J is TRBJ2-7, with D unresolved. The CDR3 extends over 14 amino acids. Germline V gene sequence: CDR1 KGHSH, CDR2 LQKENI. The V end lost 3 bases, the J end lost 2 bases, and 11 bases lay between the germline ends. As DNA, the CDR3 is TGTGCCAGCTCACCTCCCAGAGTTACCTACGAGCAGTACTTC. It translates to CASSPPRVTYEQYF.

The chain has TRBV9 and TRBJ2-7; no clear D. V gave up 2 bases and J gave up 5 bases, with 5 bases separating them. The CDR3 has 11 amino acids. Per germline, CDR1 SGDLS and CDR2 YYNGEE. Here the CDR3 DNA reads TGTGCCAGCAGCGTTGGGGACGAGCAGTACTTC. It translates to CASSVGDEQYF. Using reference TRBV9 and TRBJ2-7 for the parts outside the CDR3, the full variable domain is DSGVTQTPKHLITATGQRVTLRCSPRSGDLSVYWYQQSLDQGLQFLIQYYNGEERAKGNILERFSAQQFPDLHSELNLSSLELGDSALYFCASSVGDEQYFGPGTRLTVT.

This sequence joins TRBV7-9 and TRBJ2-7; TRBD2 matches 13 bases. CDR1 is SEHNR and CDR2 is FQNEAQ in the germline V gene (reference sequence). V shed 5 bases and J 6 bases; nucleotides not matched to a gene: 7. This CDR3 comprises 15 residues. CDR3 sequence (DNA): TGTGCCAGCAGCCTAGGACTAGCGGGAGATCGCGAGCAGTACTTC. Residues: CASSLGLAGDREQYF.

The chain couples TRBV4-1 to TRBJ1-3, with TRBD1 identical over 7 bases. V lost 1 base to trimming and J lost 0 bases; unmatched junction nucleotides: 9. In germline, CDR1 is MGHRA, CDR2 YSYEKL. The CDR3 runs 18 residues. CDR3 bases: TGCGCCAGCAGCCAAGCCGCAACAGGGGTCGACTCTGGAAACACCATATATTTT. Amino acids: CASSQAATGVDSGNTIYF.

V is TRBV7-9 and J is TRBJ2-1, with D perhaps matching TRBD2 (6 bases). V was cut by 7 bases and J by 4 bases, with 11 bases left in between. Germline V lookup: CDR1 SEHNR, CDR2 FQNEAQ (reference sequence). This CDR3 has 13 residues. DNA of the CDR3: TGTGCCAGCACCTGGGCGGGATACAATGAGCAGTTCTTC. Translated: CASTWAGYNEQFF. The complete variable domain, with remaining parts taken from reference TRBV7-9 and TRBJ2-1, reads DTGVSQNPRHKITKRGQNVTFRCDPISEHNRLYWYRQTLGQGPEFLTYFQNEAQLEKSRLLSDRFSAERPKGSFSTLEIQRTEQGDSAMYLCASTWAGYNEQFFGPGTRLTVL.

The V gene is TRBV24-1, the J gene TRBJ2-1; the match to TRBD2 covers 7 bases. The CDR3 is 16 amino acids. The ends lost 1 base at V and 7 bases at J; junction bases unmatched: 9. Germline CDR1 KGHDR, CDR2 SFDVKD. For the CDR3, the DNA is TGTGCCACCAGTGATTTCAGGCTAGCGGCGGGTAATGAGCAGTTCTTC. Translated, it gives CATSDFRLAAGNEQFF.

The genes are TRBV15 and TRBJ2-5, with D possibly matching TRBD1 (5 bases). The CDR3 is 12 amino acids. The germline V gene encodes CDR1 LNHNV and CDR2 YYDKDF (reference sequence). Deletions cut 4 bases from V and 2 bases from J, with 5 bases between. The DNA for the CDR3 is TGTGCCACCAGCAAGGGGCAAGAGACCCAGTACTTC. Its protein is CATSKGQETQYF.

The rearrangement joins TRBV5-6 to TRBJ2-2; D gene ambiguous. V lost 1 base to trimming and J lost 4 bases, with 2 bases between them. Germline lookup yields CDR1 SGHDT and CDR2 YYEEEE. CDR3 length: 12 amino acids. The CDR3 bases are TGTGCCAGCAGCTTGACCACCGGGGAGCTGTTTTTT. This sequence encodes CASSLTTGELFF.

The V and J genes are TRBV19 and TRBJ1-1, with D perhaps matching TRBD1 (5 bases). This CDR3 is built from 13 residues. The V end lost 4 bases, the J end lost 1 base, and 7 bases lay between the germline ends. The germline CDR1 and CDR2 sequences are LNHDA and SQIVND (reference sequence). CDR3 nucleotides: TGTGCCAGTAGTAAGGGGTCGAACACTGAAGCTTTCTTT. It translates to CASSKGSNTEAFF.

The chain employs TRBV19 and TRBJ2-1, with D perhaps matching TRBD1 (5 bases). CDR3 length: 12 amino acids. CDR1 LNHDA and CDR2 SQIVND come from the germline V gene (reference sequence). V lost 6 bases and J lost 8, with 11 bases in between. The DNA of the CDR3 is TGTGCCAGTAGGGCAGGGTGGGATGAGCAGTTCTTC. Translation: CASRAGWDEQFF.

The chain is built from TRBV10-3 and TRBJ2-3; perhaps TRBD1 as D (6 bases). Germline CDR1 ENHRY, CDR2 SYGVKD. The V gene lost 6 bases and the J gene lost 3 bases, with 13 bases spanning the gap. The CDR3 is made up of 14 amino acids. The CDR3 DNA follows: TGTGCCATCAGCCAGGGGATAGTAACAGATACGCAGTATTTT. Amino acid sequence: CAISQGIVTDTQYF.

This clone was found a few times. The rearrangement links TRBV19 to TRBJ2-7; TRBD2 is a possible D gene (5 bases). CDR1 and CDR2 from the germline V gene are LNHDA and SQIVND (reference sequence). V was pared by 4 bases and J by 0 bases, with 13 bases between. CDR3 length: 15 residues. For the CDR3, the DNA is TGTGCCAGTAGTACCCTGGCTGGGAGCTCCTACGAGCAGTACTTC. Translating gives CASSTLAGSSYEQYF.

This clone occurred a few times. The chain couples TRBV19 to TRBJ1-5; TRBD1 matches at 8 bases. Germline V gives CDR1 LNHDA, CDR2 SQIVND (reference sequence). Germline trimming cut 3 bases from V and 2 bases from J; bases unmatched to any gene: 6. The CDR3 length is 16 residues. This chain's CDR3 is CASSIGQGGGNQPQHF. The CDR3 DNA reads as TGTGCCAGTAGTATCGGACAGGGCGGAGGCAATCAGCCCCAGCATTTT.

V and J are TRBV27 and TRBJ1-5, with D possibly being TRBD1 (5 bases). The CDR3 consists of 12 residues. Germline assignment: CDR1 MNHEY and CDR2 SMNVEV (reference sequence). The germline V and J ends were trimmed by 5 bases and 7 bases, with 9 bases remaining between them. The CDR3 DNA reads as TGTGCCAGCAGTCTCCAGGGACAGCCCCAGCATTTT. Protein sequence: CASSLQGQPQHF.

The chain carries TRBV5-4 and TRBJ2-7; D not resolved. The germline V gene encodes CDR1 SGHNT and CDR2 YYREEE (reference sequence). The V gene lost 1 base and the J gene lost 1 base, with 9 bases spanning the gap. CDR3 length: 14 residues. The CDR3 sequence is CASSLPQRSYEQYF. The CDR3 bases are TGTGCCAGCAGCTTGCCGCAGCGATCCTACGAGCAGTACTTC.

The J gene is TRBJ2-1, the V gene TRBV2, with D maybe TRBD2 (6 bases). The germline CDR1 and CDR2 sequences are SNHLY and FYNNEI. The V and J ends lost 2 bases and 0 bases respectively, with 11 bases between them. The CDR3 loop spans 16 amino acids. The CDR3 loop is CASSEYVGGSYNEQFF. The CDR3 DNA reads as TGTGCCAGCAGTGAATATGTGGGGGGCTCCTACAATGAGCAGTTCTTC.

The chain employs TRBV5-1 and TRBJ2-5; 9 bases agree with TRBD1. Looked up from germline, CDR1 is SGHRS and CDR2 is YFSETQ. Trimming cost V 4 bases and J 5 bases; bases outside gene matches: 9. This CDR3 region has 15 residues. CDR3 nucleotides: TGCGCCAGCAGCCCCGGACAGGGGATGAGGGAGACCCAGTACTTC. Its translation: CASSPGQGMRETQYF.

This sequence joins TRBV19 and TRBJ2-7; D may match TRBD1 or TRBD2 (5 bases each). The V gene lost 5 bases and the J gene lost 2 bases, with 16 bases spanning the gap. CDR3 size: 15 residues. Germline V gene lookup returns CDR1 LNHDA and CDR2 SQIVND (reference sequence). The CDR3 region is CASSSSGTGTYEQYF. DNA for the CDR3: TGTGCCAGTAGTTCATCCGGGACGGGAACCTACGAGCAGTACTTC.

J is TRBJ1-5 and V is TRBV6-1; TRBD1 matches at 9 bases. The CDR3 has 17 amino acids. Germline lookup yields CDR1 MNHNS and CDR2 SASEGT. Germline trimming cut 1 base from V and 2 bases from J; bases unmatched to any gene: 6. DNA for the CDR3: TGTGCCAGCAGTGAAGGGTGGGACAGGGTCGGCAATCAGCCCCAGCATTTT. This sequence encodes CASSEGWDRVGNQPQHF.

The gene calls are TRBV12-3 or TRBV12-4 and TRBJ1-2; D is undetermined. Trimming left V 5 bases short and J 4 bases short, with 11 bases between. The length of the CDR3 is 13 residues. The CDR3 region is CASSLDTLYGYTF. CDR3 bases: TGTGCCAGCAGTCTAGACACGCTCTATGGCTACACCTTC.

A single count supports this clone. One end of the junction is discordant with germline, which a read error may explain. The chain is built from TRBV20-1 and TRBJ1-1; D is unclear. Germline V CDR1 and CDR2: DFQATT, SNEGSKA (reference sequence). This CDR3 contains 10 residues. CDR3 DNA: TGCAGTGCTAGAGAAGTGACGGGAATCTTT. Translating it yields CSAREVTGIF.

The rearrangement joins TRBV4-1 to TRBJ2-7, with D uncertain. The germline gives CDR1 MGHRA, CDR2 YSYEKL. The CDR3 consists of 15 residues. The V gene lost 4 bases and the J gene lost 0 bases, with 13 bases spanning the gap. The chain's CDR3 is CASSRTLGVSYEQYF. The DNA for the CDR3 is TGCGCCAGCAGCCGGACCCTGGGCGTCTCCTACGAGCAGTACTTC.

The V gene is TRBV30, the J gene TRBJ1-2; D remains ambiguous. Germline V gene data show CDR1 as GTSNPN and CDR2 as SVGIG (reference sequence). CDR3 length: 11 residues. The V end lost 3 bases, the J end lost 6 bases, and 8 bases lay between the germline ends. CDR3 DNA: TGTGCCTGGAGCAGAGGGAATGGCTACACCTTC. It translates to CAWSRGNGYTF.

The rearrangement joins TRBV20-1 to TRBJ1-2, with TRBD1 matching over 9 bases. CDR1 is DFQATT and CDR2 is SNEGSKA in the germline V gene (reference sequence). V shed 3 bases, J shed 13 bases, and the junction held 9 bases outside the gene matches. This CDR3 is 12 amino acids long. CDR3 amino acids: CSASFGQGWCTF. CDR3 DNA: TGCAGTGCTAGTTTCGGACAGGGGTGGTGCACCTTC.